This entry lists 3 T cell receptor beta chains sequenced from one sample in a study of shared clonotypes between healthy human individuals. TCRdb keeps only in-frame clones here, not all; method: immunoSEQ multiplex PCR. The sample gives hundreds of thousands of clones, less than 80% of which show up once; around 1.8% is in the top ten. The specimen sequenced was memory CD4+ T cells sorted from blood. The subset: CD45RA-negative fraction. The receptors come from a woman younger than 45 in good health.

This clone was observed a handful of times. The J gene is TRBJ2-7, the V gene TRBV7-2; no reliable D call. Germline CDR1 SGHTA, CDR2 FQGNSA. This CDR3 region has 15 residues. V was shortened by 6 bases and J by 1 base, with 16 bases between the two germline ends. CDR3 nucleotide sequence: TGTGCCAGCAGGGGTAGGAAGCGCGTTTCCTACGAGCAGTACTTC. This translates into CASRGRKRVSYEQYF.

This chain links TRBV30 with TRBJ2-5, with 12 nucleotides matching TRBD1. TRBJ2-7 explains the end of the DNA better; the J call may be wrong. The CDR3 extends over 14 amino acids. Germline V gives CDR1 GTSNPN, CDR2 SVGIG (reference sequence). DNA for the CDR3: TGTGCCTGGAGTGCGGGACAGGGGGCCGACGAGCAGTACTTC. Residues: CAWSAGQGADEQYF.

V is TRBV20-1 and J is TRBJ2-1, with D perhaps matching TRBD2 (5 bases). CDR3 length: 11 amino acids. The ends were cut back, 8 bases at V and 7 bases at J, with 12 bases in the middle. From germline, CDR1 is DFQATT and CDR2 SNEGSKA (reference sequence). The chain's CDR3 is CSPRPGNEQFF. DNA for the CDR3: TGCAGTCCCCGGCCGGGAAATGAGCAGTTCTTC.